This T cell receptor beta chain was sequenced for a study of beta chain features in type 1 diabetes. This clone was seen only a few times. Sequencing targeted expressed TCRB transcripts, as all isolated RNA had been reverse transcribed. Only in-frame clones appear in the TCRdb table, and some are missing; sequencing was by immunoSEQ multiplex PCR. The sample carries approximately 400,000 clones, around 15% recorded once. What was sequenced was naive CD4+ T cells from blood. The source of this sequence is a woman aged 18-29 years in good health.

Here the CDR3 reads CASSPRERATSYEQYF. The CDR3 DNA reads TGTGCCAGCAGCCCGCGAGAGCGGGCCACCTCCTACGAGCAGTACTTC. The chain uses TRBV7-9 and TRBJ2-7; weak D call: TRBD2 (6 bases). The CDR3 loop spans 16 amino acids. V lost 5 bases and J 0 bases, leaving 17 bases between the germline ends. Germline assignment: CDR1 SEHNR and CDR2 FQNEAQ (reference sequence).